The entry below describes one T cell receptor (beta chain). Its target is not known. The data were obtained in a study of blood T cells in healthy people across ages. Whole-study results and caveats: Among T cells, TCR beta diversity per million cells dropped roughly linearly as age rose.

Isolation of PBMCs gave at least 7 million cells per sample. From germline, CDR1 is DFQATT and CDR2 SNEGSKA (reference sequence). The ends lost 3 bases at V and 6 bases at J; junction bases unmatched: 7. The CDR3 totals 14 residues. The use of a sample-barcoded 5' primer and a J-beta primer mix characterized a second PCR of roughly 7 to 11 cycles. TCRdb re-analysed the 5' RACE reads in MiXCR, keeping a single row per CDR3 protein. Among about 750,000 distinct CDR3 sequences, about 53% were seen once, and the ten largest hold under 50%. The receptor's source is an elderly man in good health. The source material was blood. The chain employs TRBV20-1 and TRBJ1-5; 8 nucleotides align to TRBD1. CDR3 sequence: CSARKVGQGQPQHF. In nucleotides, the CDR3 is TGCAGTGCTAGGAAAGTCGGACAGGGTCAGCCCCAGCATTTT.